Reported below is one T cell receptor (beta chain). The method was immunoSEQ multiplex PCR; TCRdb's version includes in-frame clones alone and lacks a portion of them. Here the sample spans about 180,000 clones, roughly 83% being singletons. This sample is drawn from a study of blood T cell repertoires in COVID-19. The sequenced sample was peripheral blood. This TCR came from a human donor in a cohort sampled during active COVID-19.

The CDR3 loop reads CASSLARQGSETQYF. Written as DNA, the CDR3 is TGTGCCAGCAGCTTAGCCCGACAGGGGTCGGAGACCCAGTACTTC. The chain uses TRBV7-2 and TRBJ2-5; 8 bases map to TRBD1. Germline loops: CDR1 SGHTA, CDR2 FQGNSA. CDR3 size: 15 residues. With V trimmed by 0 bases and J by 5 bases, 5 bases remained unmatched.